This TCR beta chain derives from a study of beta chain features in type 1 diabetes. What was sequenced were expressed TCRB transcripts, since all of the isolated RNA had been reverse transcribed. Sequencing used immunoSEQ multiplex PCR; TCRdb keeps in-frame clones, though not all of them. Seen here are 350,000 or so clones, about 19% observed once, and the top ten hold 0.035% to 0.055%. This clone was detected a few times. The CDR3 consists of 15 residues. Trimming pared 5 bases from V and 7 bases from J, leaving 18 bases between. Germline CDR1 reads ENHRY; CDR2 reads SYGVKD. The chain recombines TRBV10-3 with TRBJ2-1, with D possibly being TRBD2 (6 bases). Sequenced input: naive CD4+ T cells from blood. The source of this sequence is a woman between 18 and 30 years old in good health. CDR3 loop: CAISRDPGARNEQFF. Written as DNA, the CDR3 is TGTGCCATCAGTAGGGACCCGGGAGCGCGGAATGAGCAGTTCTTC.